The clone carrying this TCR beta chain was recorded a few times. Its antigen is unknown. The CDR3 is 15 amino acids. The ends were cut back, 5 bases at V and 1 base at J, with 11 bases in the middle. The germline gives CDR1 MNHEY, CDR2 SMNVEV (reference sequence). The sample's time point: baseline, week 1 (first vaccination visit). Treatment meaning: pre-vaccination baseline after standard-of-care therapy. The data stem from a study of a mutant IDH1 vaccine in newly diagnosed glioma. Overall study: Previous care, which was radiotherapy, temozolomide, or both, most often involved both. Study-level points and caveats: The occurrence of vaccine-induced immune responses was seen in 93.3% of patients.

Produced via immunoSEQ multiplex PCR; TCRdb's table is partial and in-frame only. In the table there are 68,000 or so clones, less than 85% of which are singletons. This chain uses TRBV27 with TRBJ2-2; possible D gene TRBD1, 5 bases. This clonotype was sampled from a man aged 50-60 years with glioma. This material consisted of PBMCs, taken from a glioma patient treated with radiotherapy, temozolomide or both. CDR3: CASSLNTGNTGELFF. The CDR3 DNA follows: TGTGCCAGCAGTCTAAACACAGGGAACACCGGGGAGCTGTTTTTT.